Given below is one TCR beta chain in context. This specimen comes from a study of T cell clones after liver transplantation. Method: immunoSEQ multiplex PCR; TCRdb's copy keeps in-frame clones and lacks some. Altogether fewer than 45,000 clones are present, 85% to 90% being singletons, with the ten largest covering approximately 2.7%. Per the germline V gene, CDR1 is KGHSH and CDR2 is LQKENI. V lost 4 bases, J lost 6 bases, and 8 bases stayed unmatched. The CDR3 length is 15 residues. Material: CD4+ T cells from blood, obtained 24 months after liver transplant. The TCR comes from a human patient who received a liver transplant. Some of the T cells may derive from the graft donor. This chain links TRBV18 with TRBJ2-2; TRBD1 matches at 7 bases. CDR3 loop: CASSQKQTGAGELFF. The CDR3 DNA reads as TGTGCCAGCTCACAAAAACAAACAGGGGCCGGGGAGCTGTTTTTT. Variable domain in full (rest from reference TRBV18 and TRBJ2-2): NAGVMQNPRHLVRRRGQEARLRCSPMKGHSHVYWYRQLPEEGLKFMVYLQKENIIDESGMPKERFSAEFPKEGPSILRIQQVVRGDSAAYFCASSQKQTGAGELFFGEGSRLTVL.